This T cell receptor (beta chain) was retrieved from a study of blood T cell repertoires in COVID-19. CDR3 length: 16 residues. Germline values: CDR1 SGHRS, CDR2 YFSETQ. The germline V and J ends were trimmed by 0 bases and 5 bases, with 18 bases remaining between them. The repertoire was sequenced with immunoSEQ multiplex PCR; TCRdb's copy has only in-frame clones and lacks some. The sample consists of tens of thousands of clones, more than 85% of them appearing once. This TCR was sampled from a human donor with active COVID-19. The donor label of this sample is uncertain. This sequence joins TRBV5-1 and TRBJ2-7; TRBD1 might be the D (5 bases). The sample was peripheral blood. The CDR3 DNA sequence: TGCGCCAGCAGCTTGGCCGTGGCAGGGCCCATCAACGAGCAGTACTTC. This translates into CASSLAVAGPINEQYF.